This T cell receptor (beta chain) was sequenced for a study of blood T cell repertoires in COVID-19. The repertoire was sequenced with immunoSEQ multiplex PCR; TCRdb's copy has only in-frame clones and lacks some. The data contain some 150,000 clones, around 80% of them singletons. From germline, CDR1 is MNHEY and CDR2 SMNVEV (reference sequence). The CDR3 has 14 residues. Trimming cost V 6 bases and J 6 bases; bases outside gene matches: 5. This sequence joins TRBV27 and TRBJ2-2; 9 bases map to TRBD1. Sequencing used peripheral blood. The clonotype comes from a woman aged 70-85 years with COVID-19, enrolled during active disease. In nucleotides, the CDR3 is TGTGCCAGCAGCGATTGGGACAGGGCCGGGGAGCTGTTTTTT. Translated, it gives CASSDWDRAGELFF.